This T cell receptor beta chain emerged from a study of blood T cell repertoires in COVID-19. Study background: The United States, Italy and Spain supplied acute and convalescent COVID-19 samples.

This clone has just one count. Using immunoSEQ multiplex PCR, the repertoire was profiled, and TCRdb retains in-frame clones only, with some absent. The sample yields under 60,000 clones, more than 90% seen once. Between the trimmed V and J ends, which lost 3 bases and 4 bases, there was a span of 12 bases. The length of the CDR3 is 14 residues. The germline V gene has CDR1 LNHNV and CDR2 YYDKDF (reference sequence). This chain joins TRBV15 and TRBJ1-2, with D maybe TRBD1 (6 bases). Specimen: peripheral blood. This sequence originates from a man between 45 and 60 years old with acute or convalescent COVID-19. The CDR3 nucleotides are TGTGCCACCAGCAGGGACACAGGGCTCTATGGCTACACCTTC. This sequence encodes CATSRDTGLYGYTF.